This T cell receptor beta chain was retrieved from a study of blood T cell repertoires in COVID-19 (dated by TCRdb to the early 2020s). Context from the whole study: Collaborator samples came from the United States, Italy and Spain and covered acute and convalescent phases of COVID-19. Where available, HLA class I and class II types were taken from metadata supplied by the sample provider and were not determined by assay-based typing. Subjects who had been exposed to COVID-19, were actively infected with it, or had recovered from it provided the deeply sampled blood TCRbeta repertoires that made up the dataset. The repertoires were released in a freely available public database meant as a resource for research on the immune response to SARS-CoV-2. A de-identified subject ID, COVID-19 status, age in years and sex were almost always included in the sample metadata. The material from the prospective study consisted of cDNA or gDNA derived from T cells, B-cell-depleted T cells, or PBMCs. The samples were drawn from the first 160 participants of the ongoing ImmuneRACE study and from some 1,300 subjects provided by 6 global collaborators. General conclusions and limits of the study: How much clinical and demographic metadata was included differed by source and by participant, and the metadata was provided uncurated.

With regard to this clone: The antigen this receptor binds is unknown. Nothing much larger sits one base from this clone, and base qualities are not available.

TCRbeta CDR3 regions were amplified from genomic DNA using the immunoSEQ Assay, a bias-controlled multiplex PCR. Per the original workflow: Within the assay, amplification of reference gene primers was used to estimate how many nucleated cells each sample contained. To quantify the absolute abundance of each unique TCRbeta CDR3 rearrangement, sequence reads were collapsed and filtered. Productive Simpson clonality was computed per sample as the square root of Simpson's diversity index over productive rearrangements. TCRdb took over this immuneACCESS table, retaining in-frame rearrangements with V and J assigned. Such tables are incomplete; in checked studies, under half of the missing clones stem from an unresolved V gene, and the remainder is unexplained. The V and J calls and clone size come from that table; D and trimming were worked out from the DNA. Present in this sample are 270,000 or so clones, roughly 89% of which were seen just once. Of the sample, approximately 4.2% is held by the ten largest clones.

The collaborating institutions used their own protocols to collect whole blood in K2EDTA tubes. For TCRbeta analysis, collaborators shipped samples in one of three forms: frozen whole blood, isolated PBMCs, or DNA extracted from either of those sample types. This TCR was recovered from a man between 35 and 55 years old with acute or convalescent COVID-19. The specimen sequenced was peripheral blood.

The DNA is as follows: TGTGCCAGCGAAGCGGGGGGGCGCAGTGAGCAGTTCTTC. It codes for CASEAGGRSEQFF. The rearrangement joined TRBV6-5 to TRBJ2-1; the central 10 bases match TRBD2. Sequences MNHEY (CDR1) and SVGAGI (CDR2) are obtained from the germline V gene. V is trimmed back by 8 bases and J by 9 bases, and the junction contains 7 bases that no gene match accounts for. The CDR3 runs 13 residues from the cysteine to the phenylalanine. Of all the DNA, just the CDR3 is kept, 39 bases in frame from base 1.